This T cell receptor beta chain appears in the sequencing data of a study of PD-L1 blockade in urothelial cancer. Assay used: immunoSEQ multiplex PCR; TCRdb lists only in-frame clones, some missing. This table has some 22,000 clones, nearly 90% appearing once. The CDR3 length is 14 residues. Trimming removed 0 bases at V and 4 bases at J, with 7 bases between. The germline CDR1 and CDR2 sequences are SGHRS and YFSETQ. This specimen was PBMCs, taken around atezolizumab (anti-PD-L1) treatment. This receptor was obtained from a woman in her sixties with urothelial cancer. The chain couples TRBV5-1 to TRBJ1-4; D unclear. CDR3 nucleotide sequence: TGCGCCAGCAGCTTGGCCTCGGGTAATGAAAAACTGTTTTTT. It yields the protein CASSLASGNEKLFF.